This is a list of T cell receptor beta chains from one sample in a study of blood T cell repertoires in COVID-19. Produced via immunoSEQ multiplex PCR; TCRdb's table is partial and in-frame only. The data show 130,000 to 150,000 clones, about 91% seen once. The sequenced sample was peripheral blood. The receptors were gathered from a woman between 45 and 60 years old with acute or convalescent COVID-19. CDR3s include the opening cysteine and the closing phenylalanine or tryptophan. A D gene is named only where the DNA matches it firmly. Clone size, where shown, is once, few, many, or a class for clones that have expanded.

CDR3 length: 17; D gene: TRBD1; V gene: TRBV5-1; J gene: TRBJ1-4; clone size: once; CDR3 DNA: TGCGCCAGCAGCCCGGGACAGGGGGCTTCGGGGAGTGAAAAACTGTTTTTT; CDR3 protein: CASSPGQGASGSEKLFF
CDR3 length: 15; D gene: .; V gene: TRBV3-1/TRBV3-2; J gene: TRBJ1-4; clone size: .; CDR3 DNA: TGTGCCAGCAGGCTTGAGGGTGATAATAATGAAAAACTGTTTTTT; CDR3 protein: CASRLEGDNNEKLFF
CDR3 length: 15; D gene: TRBD2; V gene: TRBV7-3; J gene: TRBJ2-5; clone size: .; CDR3 DNA: TGTGCCAGCAGCCTTATGGGCGGGAGGGTAGAGACCCAGTACTTC; CDR3 protein: CASSLMGGRVETQYF
CDR3 length: 16; D gene: TRBD1; V gene: TRBV18; J gene: TRBJ1-4; clone size: .; CDR3 DNA: TGTGCCAGCTCACCAGGGGACAGTGGGCCACGCGAAAAACTGTTTTTT; CDR3 protein: CASSPGDSGPREKLFF
CDR3 length: 13; D gene: TRBD1; V gene: TRBV20-1; J gene: TRBJ2-7; clone size: .; CDR3 DNA: TGCAGTGCTAGTTGGGACAGGGCTTACGAGCAGTACTTC; CDR3 protein: CSASWDRAYEQYF
CDR3 length: 13; D gene: TRBD1; V gene: TRBV12-3/TRBV12-4; J gene: TRBJ1-1; clone size: .; CDR3 DNA: TGTGCCAGCAGACGACAGGGGGAAACTGAAGCTTTCTTT; CDR3 protein: CASRRQGETEAFF
CDR3 length: 15; D gene: .; V gene: TRBV3-1/TRBV3-2; J gene: TRBJ2-1; clone size: .; CDR3 DNA: TGTGCCAGCAGCCAATATCAGCGGACCGCTAATGAGCAGTTCTTC; CDR3 protein: CASSQYQRTANEQFF
CDR3 length: 14; D gene: .; V gene: TRBV18; J gene: TRBJ2-5; clone size: once; CDR3 DNA: TGTGCCAGCTCACCATTGTCAATAGAGGAGACCCAGTACTTC; CDR3 protein: CASSPLSIEETQYF
CDR3 length: 15; D gene: .; V gene: TRBV27; J gene: TRBJ2-7; clone size: .; CDR3 DNA: TGTGCCAGCAGTTTATCCAACTGGCAGGGAGGCGAGCAGTACTTC; CDR3 protein: CASSLSNWQGGEQYF
CDR3 length: 14; D gene: .; V gene: TRBV5-1; J gene: TRBJ1-1; clone size: .; CDR3 DNA: TGCGCCAGCAGCTTGGGGGACTATCTCACTGAAGCTTTCTTT; CDR3 protein: CASSLGDYLTEAFF
CDR3 length: 18; D gene: .; V gene: TRBV5-1; J gene: TRBJ2-7; clone size: few; CDR3 DNA: TGCGCCAGCAAGTCCCAGGGGACGGGGGGCCTGGATAACTACGAGCAGTACTTC; CDR3 protein: CASKSQGTGGLDNYEQYF
CDR3 length: 15; D gene: TRBD1; V gene: TRBV3-1/TRBV3-2; J gene: TRBJ2-2; clone size: .; CDR3 DNA: TGTGCCAGCAGCTTTTCGGACAGGGCTGTCGGGGAGCTGTTTTTT; CDR3 protein: CASSFSDRAVGELFF
CDR3 length: 14; D gene: .; V gene: TRBV11-3; J gene: TRBJ1-1; clone size: .; CDR3 DNA: TGTGCCAGCAGCTTGGACAGCATGAACACTGAAGCTTTCTTT; CDR3 protein: CASSLDSMNTEAFF
CDR3 length: 16; D gene: .; V gene: TRBV6-1; J gene: TRBJ1-2; clone size: .; CDR3 DNA: TGTGCCAGCAGTGAAGCAAGATTCTGGGGCAACTATGGCTACACCTTC; CDR3 protein: CASSEARFWGNYGYTF
CDR3 length: 18; D gene: TRBD1; V gene: TRBV27; J gene: TRBJ2-2; clone size: .; CDR3 DNA: TGTGCCAGCAGTTTACCATCGCGGGGACAGGGTAACACCGGGGAGCTGTTTTTT; CDR3 protein: CASSLPSRGQGNTGELFF
CDR3 length: 14; D gene: .; V gene: TRBV3-1/TRBV3-2; J gene: TRBJ1-5; clone size: many; CDR3 DNA: TGTGCCAGCAGCCAGGACATGGGCTATCAGCCCCAGCATTTT; CDR3 protein: CASSQDMGYQPQHF
CDR3 length: 16; D gene: TRBD1; V gene: TRBV7-2; J gene: TRBJ2-2; clone size: .; CDR3 DNA: TGTGCCAGCAGCCCGTTCAGGGACAGAAACACCGGGGAGCTGTTTTTT; CDR3 protein: CASSPFRDRNTGELFF
CDR3 length: 16; D gene: TRBD2; V gene: TRBV24-1; J gene: TRBJ2-1; clone size: .; CDR3 DNA: TGTGCCACCAGTGATTCCACTAGCGGGAGGTACAATGAGCAGTTCTTC; CDR3 protein: CATSDSTSGRYNEQFF
CDR3 length: 15; D gene: .; V gene: TRBV6-1; J gene: TRBJ1-4; clone size: .; CDR3 DNA: TGTGCCAGCAGTGAAGTATTAGCGCGGATTGAAAAACTGTTTTTT; CDR3 protein: CASSEVLARIEKLFF
CDR3 length: 13; D gene: TRBD1; V gene: TRBV6-5; J gene: TRBJ2-7; clone size: .; CDR3 DNA: TGTGCCAGCAGTTACGACAGGGACTACGAGCAGTACTTC; CDR3 protein: CASSYDRDYEQYF
CDR3 length: 15; D gene: .; V gene: TRBV6-5; J gene: TRBJ2-1; clone size: .; CDR3 DNA: TGTGCCAGCAGTCTACTCCGAGACCCGGGCAATGAGCAGTTCTTC; CDR3 protein: CASSLLRDPGNEQFF
CDR3 length: 17; D gene: .; V gene: TRBV9; J gene: TRBJ2-1; clone size: .; CDR3 DNA: TGTGCCAGCAGCGCTGGGAGGCGGGGGCCCACCTCCAATGAGCAGTTCTTC; CDR3 protein: CASSAGRRGPTSNEQFF
CDR3 length: 13; D gene: .; V gene: TRBV30; J gene: TRBJ1-5; clone size: .; CDR3 DNA: TGTGCCTGGAGTGTTGCGGGAGATCAGCCCCAGCATTTT; CDR3 protein: CAWSVAGDQPQHF
CDR3 length: 14; D gene: .; V gene: TRBV4-1; J gene: TRBJ2-7; clone size: .; CDR3 DNA: TGCGCCAGCAGCCAAGATGAGATCGGGTACGAGCAGTACTTC; CDR3 protein: CASSQDEIGYEQYF
CDR3 length: 16; D gene: TRBD1; V gene: TRBV28; J gene: TRBJ2-3; clone size: .; CDR3 DNA: TGTGCCAGCAGCCGAGGGGACAGGGTCAGCACAGATACGCAGTATTTT; CDR3 protein: CASSRGDRVSTDTQYF
CDR3 length: 15; D gene: TRBD1; V gene: TRBV5-8; J gene: TRBJ1-4; clone size: .; CDR3 DNA: TGTGCCAGCAGCCAGGACAGGGGTTGGAATGAAAAACTGTTTTTT; CDR3 protein: CASSQDRGWNEKLFF
CDR3 length: 14; D gene: TRBD1; V gene: TRBV4-1; J gene: TRBJ1-2; clone size: .; CDR3 DNA: TGCGCCAGCAGCCAAGAGGGGACAGCTTATGGCTACACCTTC; CDR3 protein: CASSQEGTAYGYTF
CDR3 length: 14; D gene: .; V gene: TRBV5-8; J gene: TRBJ1-6; clone size: .; CDR3 DNA: TGTGCCAGCAGCGCTGAGTATTATAATTCACCCCTCCACTTT; CDR3 protein: CASSAEYYNSPLHF
CDR3 length: 13; D gene: .; V gene: TRBV9; J gene: TRBJ2-5; clone size: .; CDR3 DNA: TGTGCCAGCAGTGCCGACAGTTGGGAGACCCAGTACTTC; CDR3 protein: CASSADSWETQYF
CDR3 length: 16; D gene: TRBD1; V gene: TRBV5-1; J gene: TRBJ1-2; clone size: .; CDR3 DNA: TGCGCCAGCAGCTTAAGGACAGGGGAGAGGAGCTATGGCTACACCTTC; CDR3 protein: CASSLRTGERSYGYTF
CDR3 length: 17; D gene: .; V gene: TRBV18; J gene: TRBJ2-2; clone size: .; CDR3 DNA: TGTGCCAGCTCACCAGTTACCAGGTACTCGAACACCGGGGAGCTGTTTTTT; CDR3 protein: CASSPVTRYSNTGELFF
CDR3 length: 13; D gene: TRBD2; V gene: TRBV6-6; J gene: TRBJ2-7; clone size: few; CDR3 DNA: TGTGCCAGCAGCAGACTAGCGGGCTACGAGCAGTACTTC; CDR3 protein: CASSRLAGYEQYF
CDR3 length: 16; D gene: .; V gene: TRBV4-1; J gene: TRBJ1-4; clone size: .; CDR3 DNA: TGCGCCAGCAGACAAAATATCCAGGGTGGCGATGAAAAACTGTTTTTT; CDR3 protein: CASRQNIQGGDEKLFF
CDR3 length: 14; D gene: .; V gene: TRBV25-1; J gene: TRBJ1-1; clone size: .; CDR3 DNA: TGTGCCAGCAGTGAATGGGTAGGGGGCACTGAAGCTTTCTTT; CDR3 protein: CASSEWVGGTEAFF
CDR3 length: 16; D gene: .; V gene: TRBV11-2; J gene: TRBJ2-3; clone size: .; CDR3 DNA: TGTGCCAGCAGCTTAGCAGGATTTACTAGCACAGATACGCAGTATTTT; CDR3 protein: CASSLAGFTSTDTQYF
CDR3 length: 15; D gene: TRBD1; V gene: TRBV3-1/TRBV3-2; J gene: TRBJ1-1; clone size: .; CDR3 DNA: TGTGCCAGCACCCGCGAGACAGGGGGTTTGACTGAAGCTTTCTTT; CDR3 protein: CASTRETGGLTEAFF
CDR3 length: 14; D gene: TRBD1; V gene: TRBV6-5; J gene: TRBJ1-2; clone size: .; CDR3 DNA: TGTGCCAGCAGTCCCTATGGACAGGGCTATGGCTACACCTTC; CDR3 protein: CASSPYGQGYGYTF
CDR3 length: 14; D gene: .; V gene: TRBV6-2/TRBV6-3; J gene: TRBJ1-4; clone size: .; CDR3 DNA: TGTGCCAGCAGTTACTGGGAGTCCTCCGAAAAACTGTTTTTT; CDR3 protein: CASSYWESSEKLFF
CDR3 length: 13; D gene: .; V gene: TRBV7-2; J gene: TRBJ2-4; clone size: .; CDR3 DNA: TGTGCCAGCAGCCCCGGCGGAAGGGGCATTCAGTACTTC; CDR3 protein: CASSPGGRGIQYF
CDR3 length: 16; D gene: .; V gene: TRBV6-1; J gene: TRBJ1-6; clone size: .; CDR3 DNA: TGTGCCAGCAGTGAAGCCCTCGGCAGGGGCAATTCACCCCTCCACTTT; CDR3 protein: CASSEALGRGNSPLHF
CDR3 length: 14; D gene: TRBD1; V gene: TRBV19; J gene: TRBJ2-3; clone size: .; CDR3 DNA: TGTGCCAGTAGTCTCGGACAGGGGGCAGATACGCAGTATTTT; CDR3 protein: CASSLGQGADTQYF
CDR3 length: 14; D gene: .; V gene: TRBV3-1/TRBV3-2; J gene: TRBJ1-2; clone size: .; CDR3 DNA: TGTGCCAGCAGCCAAGATTTGGGGGCGCGTGGCTACACCTTC; CDR3 protein: CASSQDLGARGYTF
CDR3 length: 14; D gene: .; V gene: TRBV3-1/TRBV3-2; J gene: TRBJ2-3; clone size: once; CDR3 DNA: TGTGCCAGCAGCCTCCGTGGGCCTGCAGATACGCAGTATTTT; CDR3 protein: CASSLRGPADTQYF
CDR3 length: 15; D gene: TRBD2; V gene: TRBV2; J gene: TRBJ2-7; clone size: .; CDR3 DNA: TGTGCCAGCAGGGGCTCCGGCGGGGGCTCCTACGAGCAGTACTTC; CDR3 protein: CASRGSGGGSYEQYF
CDR3 length: 13; D gene: .; V gene: TRBV7-2; J gene: TRBJ1-4; clone size: .; CDR3 DNA: TGTGCCAGCCATGTCGGGGGAAGTGAAAAACTGTTTTTT; CDR3 protein: CASHVGGSEKLFF
CDR3 length: 15; D gene: TRBD2; V gene: TRBV20-1; J gene: TRBJ2-1; clone size: once; CDR3 DNA: TGCAGTGCTAGTCAAGCTAGCGGGAGTTACGATGAGCAGTTCTTC; CDR3 protein: CSASQASGSYDEQFF
CDR3 length: 17; D gene: TRBD2; V gene: TRBV9; J gene: TRBJ2-1; clone size: once; CDR3 DNA: TGTGCCAGCAGCGTAGATGGGACTAGCGGCCTCAACAATGGGCAGTTCTTC; CDR3 protein: CASSVDGTSGLNNGQFF
CDR3 length: 16; D gene: .; V gene: TRBV11-3; J gene: TRBJ2-2; clone size: .; CDR3 DNA: TGTGCCAGCACCGAACGGGGACACGCGAACACCGGGGAGCTGTTTTTT; CDR3 protein: CASTERGHANTGELFF
CDR3 length: 17; D gene: TRBD2; V gene: TRBV2; J gene: TRBJ2-6; clone size: .; CDR3 DNA: TGTGCCAGCAGTGAGACAGCGGGAGCCCCTGGGGCCAACGTCCTGACTTTC; CDR3 protein: CASSETAGAPGANVLTF
CDR3 length: 16; D gene: TRBD2; V gene: TRBV6-5; J gene: TRBJ2-3; clone size: .; CDR3 DNA: TGTGCCAGCAGTTACCCCAAGACTAGCGGGGCCGATACGCAGTATTTT; CDR3 protein: CASSYPKTSGADTQYF
CDR3 length: 16; D gene: TRBD2; V gene: TRBV5-4; J gene: TRBJ2-3; clone size: .; CDR3 DNA: TGTGCCAGCAGCTTGGGACTAGCGGCAAGCACAGATACGCAGTATTTT; CDR3 protein: CASSLGLAASTDTQYF